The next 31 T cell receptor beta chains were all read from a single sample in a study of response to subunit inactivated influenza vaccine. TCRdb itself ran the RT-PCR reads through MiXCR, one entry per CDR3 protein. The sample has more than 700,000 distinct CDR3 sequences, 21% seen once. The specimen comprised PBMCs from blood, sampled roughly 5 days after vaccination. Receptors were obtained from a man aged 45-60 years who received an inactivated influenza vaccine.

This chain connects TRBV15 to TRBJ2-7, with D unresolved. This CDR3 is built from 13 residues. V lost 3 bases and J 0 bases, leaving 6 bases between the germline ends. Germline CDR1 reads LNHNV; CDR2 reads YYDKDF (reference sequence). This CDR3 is CATSSYTSYEQYF. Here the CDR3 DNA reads TGTGCCACCAGCAGCTACACCTCCTACGAGCAGTACTTC.

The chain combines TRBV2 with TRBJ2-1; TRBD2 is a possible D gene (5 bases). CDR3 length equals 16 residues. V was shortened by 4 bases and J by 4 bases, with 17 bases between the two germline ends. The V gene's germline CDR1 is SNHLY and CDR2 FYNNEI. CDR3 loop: CASSVERLAGYNEQFF. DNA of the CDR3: TGTGCCAGCAGTGTAGAGAGGCTAGCAGGATACAATGAGCAGTTCTTC.

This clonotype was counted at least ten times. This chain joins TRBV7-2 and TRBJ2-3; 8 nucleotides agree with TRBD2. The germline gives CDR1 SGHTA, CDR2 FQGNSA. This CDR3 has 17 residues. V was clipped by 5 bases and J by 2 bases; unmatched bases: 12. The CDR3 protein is CASSNRRAGGVTDTQYF. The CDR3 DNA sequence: TGTGCCAGCAGCAACAGGAGGGCGGGGGGCGTCACAGATACGCAGTATTTT.

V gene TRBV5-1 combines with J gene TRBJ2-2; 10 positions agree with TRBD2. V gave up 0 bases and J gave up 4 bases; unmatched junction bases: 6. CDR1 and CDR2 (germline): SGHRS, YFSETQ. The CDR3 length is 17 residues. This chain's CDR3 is CASSLGSLAGSTGELFF. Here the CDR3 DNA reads TGCGCCAGCAGCTTGGGATCACTAGCGGGGAGCACCGGGGAGCTGTTTTTT.

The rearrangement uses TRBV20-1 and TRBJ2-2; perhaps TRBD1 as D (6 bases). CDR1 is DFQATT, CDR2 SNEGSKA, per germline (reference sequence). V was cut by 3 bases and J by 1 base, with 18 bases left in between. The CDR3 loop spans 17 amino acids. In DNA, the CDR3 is TGCAGTGCTAGTCCGCCCTCAACAGGGAAGAACACCGGGGAGCTGTTTTTT. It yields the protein CSASPPSTGKNTGELFF.

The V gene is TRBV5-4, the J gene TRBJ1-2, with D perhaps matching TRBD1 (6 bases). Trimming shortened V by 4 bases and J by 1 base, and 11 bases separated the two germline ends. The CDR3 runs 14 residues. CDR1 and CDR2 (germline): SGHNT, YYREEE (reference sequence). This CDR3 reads CASSIQGNNYGYTF. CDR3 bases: TGTGCCAGCAGCATACAGGGAAATAACTATGGCTACACCTTC.

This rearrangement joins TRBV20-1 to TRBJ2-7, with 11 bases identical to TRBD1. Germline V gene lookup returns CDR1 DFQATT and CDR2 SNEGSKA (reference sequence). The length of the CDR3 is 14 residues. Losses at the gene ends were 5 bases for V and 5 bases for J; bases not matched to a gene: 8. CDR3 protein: CSACDPGQGDEQYF. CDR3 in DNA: TGCAGTGCTTGTGACCCGGGACAGGGGGACGAGCAGTACTTC.

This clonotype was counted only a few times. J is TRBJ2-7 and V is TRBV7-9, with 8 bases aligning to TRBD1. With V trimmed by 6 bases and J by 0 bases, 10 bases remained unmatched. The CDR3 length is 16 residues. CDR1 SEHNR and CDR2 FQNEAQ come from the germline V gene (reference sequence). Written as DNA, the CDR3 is TGTGCCAGCAGTTTCCCTGGACAGGGATCCTCCTACGAGCAGTACTTC. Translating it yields CASSFPGQGSSYEQYF.

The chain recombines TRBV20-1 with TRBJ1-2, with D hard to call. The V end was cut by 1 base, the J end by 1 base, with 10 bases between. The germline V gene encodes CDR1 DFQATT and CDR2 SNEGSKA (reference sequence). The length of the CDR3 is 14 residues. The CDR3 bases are TGCAGTGCTAGAGGGGAAGTCTTTAACTATGGCTACACCTTC. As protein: CSARGEVFNYGYTF.

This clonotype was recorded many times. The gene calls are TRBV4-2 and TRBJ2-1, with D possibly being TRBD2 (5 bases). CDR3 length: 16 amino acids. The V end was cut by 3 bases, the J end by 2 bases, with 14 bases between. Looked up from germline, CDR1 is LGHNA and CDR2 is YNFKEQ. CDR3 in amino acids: CASSQTISRAYNEQFF. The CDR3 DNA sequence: TGTGCCAGCAGCCAGACTATCTCGAGGGCCTACAATGAGCAGTTCTTC.

Here the CDR3 reads CASSCCARGLQETQYF. The CDR3 DNA is TGTGCCAGCAGTTGCTGCGCCAGGGGGTTACAAGAGACCCAGTACTTC. The chain combines TRBV28 with TRBJ2-5, with TRBD1 matching over 7 bases. Germline CDR1 MDHEN, CDR2 SYDVKM. Losses at the gene ends were 4 bases for V and 2 bases for J; bases not matched to a gene: 10. This CDR3 comprises 16 residues.

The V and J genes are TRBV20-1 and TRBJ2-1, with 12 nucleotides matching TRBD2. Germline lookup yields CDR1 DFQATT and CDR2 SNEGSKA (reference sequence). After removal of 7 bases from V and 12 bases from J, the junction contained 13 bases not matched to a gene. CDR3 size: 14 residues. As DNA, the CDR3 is TGCAGTGTTTCTCTACTAGCGGGAGGCCGTGGGCAGTTCTTC. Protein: CSVSLLAGGRGQFF.

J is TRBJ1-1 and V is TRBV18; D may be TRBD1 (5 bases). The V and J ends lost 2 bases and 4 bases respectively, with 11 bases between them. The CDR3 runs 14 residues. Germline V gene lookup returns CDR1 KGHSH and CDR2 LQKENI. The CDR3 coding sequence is TGTGCCAGCTCACCAGGGGGAGGGGTCACTGAAGCTTTCTTT. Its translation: CASSPGGGVTEAFF. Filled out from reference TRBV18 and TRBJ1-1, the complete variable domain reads NAGVMQNPRHLVRRRGQEARLRCSPMKGHSHVYWYRQLPEEGLKFMVYLQKENIIDESGMPKERFSAEFPKEGPSILRIQQVVRGDSAAYFCASSPGGGVTEAFFGQGTRLTVV.

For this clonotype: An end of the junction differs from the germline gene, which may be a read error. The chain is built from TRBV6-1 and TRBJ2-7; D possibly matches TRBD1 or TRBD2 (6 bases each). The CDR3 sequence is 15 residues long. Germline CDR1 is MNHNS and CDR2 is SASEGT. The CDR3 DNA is TGTGACAGCAGTACCCCGGGGGACATCGGGAGTGTGCAGTACTTC. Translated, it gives CDSSTPGDIGSVQYF.

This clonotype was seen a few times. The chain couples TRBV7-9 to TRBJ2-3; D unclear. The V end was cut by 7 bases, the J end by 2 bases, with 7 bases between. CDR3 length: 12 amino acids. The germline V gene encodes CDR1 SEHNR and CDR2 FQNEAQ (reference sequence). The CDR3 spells CASKDHTDTQYF. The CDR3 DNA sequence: TGTGCCAGCAAAGACCACACAGATACGCAGTATTTT.

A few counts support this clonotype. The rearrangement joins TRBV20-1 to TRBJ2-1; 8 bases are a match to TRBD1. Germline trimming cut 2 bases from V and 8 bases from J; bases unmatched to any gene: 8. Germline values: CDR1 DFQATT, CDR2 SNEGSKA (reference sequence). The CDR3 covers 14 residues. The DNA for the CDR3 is TGCAGTGCTAGACCCAGGGGGCCCTGGGATGAGCAGTTCTTC. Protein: CSARPRGPWDEQFF.

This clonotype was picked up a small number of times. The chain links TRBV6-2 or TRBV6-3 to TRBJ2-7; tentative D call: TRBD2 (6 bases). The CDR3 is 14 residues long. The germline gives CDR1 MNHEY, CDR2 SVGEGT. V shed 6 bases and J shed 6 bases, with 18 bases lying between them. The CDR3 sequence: CASRPMRGSREQYF. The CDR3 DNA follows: TGTGCCAGCAGACCAATGCGGGGTTCTCGCGAGCAGTACTTC.

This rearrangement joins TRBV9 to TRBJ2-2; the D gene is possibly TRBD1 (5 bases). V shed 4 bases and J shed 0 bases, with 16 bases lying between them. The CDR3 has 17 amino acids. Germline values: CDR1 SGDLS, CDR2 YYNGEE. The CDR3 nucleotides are TGTGCCAGCAGCCCAGGGCCGTGGGCCACGAACACCGGGGAGCTGTTTTTT. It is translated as CASSPGPWATNTGELFF.

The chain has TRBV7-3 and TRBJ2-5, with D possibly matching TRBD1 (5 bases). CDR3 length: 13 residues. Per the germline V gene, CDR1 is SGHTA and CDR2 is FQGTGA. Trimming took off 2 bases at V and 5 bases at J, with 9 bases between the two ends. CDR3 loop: CASSLYAGETQYF. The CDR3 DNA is TGTGCCAGCAGCTTATATGCAGGGGAGACCCAGTACTTC.

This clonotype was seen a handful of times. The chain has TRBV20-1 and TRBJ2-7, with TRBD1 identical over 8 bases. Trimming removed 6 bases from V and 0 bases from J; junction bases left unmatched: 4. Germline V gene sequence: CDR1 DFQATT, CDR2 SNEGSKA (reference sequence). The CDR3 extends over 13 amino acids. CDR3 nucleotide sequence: TGCAGTGCGGCAGGGGGCTTCTCCTACGAGCAGTACTTC. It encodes CSAAGGFSYEQYF.

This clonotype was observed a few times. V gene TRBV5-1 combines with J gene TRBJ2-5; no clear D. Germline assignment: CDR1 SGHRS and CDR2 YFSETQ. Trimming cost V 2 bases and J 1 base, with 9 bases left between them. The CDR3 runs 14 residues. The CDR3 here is CASSFRTSQETQYF. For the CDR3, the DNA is TGCGCCAGCAGCTTTAGGACCTCCCAAGAGACCCAGTACTTC.

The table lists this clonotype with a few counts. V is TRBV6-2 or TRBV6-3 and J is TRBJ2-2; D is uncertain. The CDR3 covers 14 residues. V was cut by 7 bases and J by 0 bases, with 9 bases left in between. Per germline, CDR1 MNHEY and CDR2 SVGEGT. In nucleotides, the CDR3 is TGTGCCAGCACCCAGACAACGAACACCGGGGAGCTGTTTTTT. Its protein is CASTQTTNTGELFF.

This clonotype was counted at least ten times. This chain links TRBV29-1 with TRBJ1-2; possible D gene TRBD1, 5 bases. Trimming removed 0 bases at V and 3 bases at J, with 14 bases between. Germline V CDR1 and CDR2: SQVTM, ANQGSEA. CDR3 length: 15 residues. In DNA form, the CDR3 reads TGCAGCGTTGAAGATGGCAGCCGGGGGGACTATGGCTACACCTTC. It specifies CSVEDGSRGDYGYTF.

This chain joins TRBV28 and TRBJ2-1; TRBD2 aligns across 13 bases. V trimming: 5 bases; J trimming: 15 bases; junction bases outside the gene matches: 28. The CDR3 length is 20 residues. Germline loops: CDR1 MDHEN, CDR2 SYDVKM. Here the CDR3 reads CASSLPLLAGGTTLQMNPFF. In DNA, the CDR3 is TGTGCCAGCAGTCTACCTTTACTAGCGGGAGGGACAACTCTCCAAATGAACCCGTTCTTC.

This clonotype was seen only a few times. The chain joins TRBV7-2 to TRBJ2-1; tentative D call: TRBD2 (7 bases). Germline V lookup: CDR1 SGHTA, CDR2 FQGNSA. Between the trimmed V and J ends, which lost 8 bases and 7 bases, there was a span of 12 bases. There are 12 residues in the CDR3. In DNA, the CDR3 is TGTGCCAGCCGGGGGGCGGGGAATGAGCAGTTCTTC. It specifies CASRGAGNEQFF.

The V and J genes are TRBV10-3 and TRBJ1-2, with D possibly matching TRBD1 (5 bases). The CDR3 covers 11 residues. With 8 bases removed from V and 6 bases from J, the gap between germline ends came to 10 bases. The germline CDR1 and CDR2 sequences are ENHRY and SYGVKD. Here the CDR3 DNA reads TGTGCCATCTGGTCAGGGCATGGCTACACCTTC. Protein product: CAIWSGHGYTF.

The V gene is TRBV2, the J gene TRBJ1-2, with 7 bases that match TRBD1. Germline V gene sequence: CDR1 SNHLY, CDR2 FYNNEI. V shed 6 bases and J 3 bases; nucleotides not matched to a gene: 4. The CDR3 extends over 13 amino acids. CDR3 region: CASRRDSYYGYTF. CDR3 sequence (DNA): TGTGCCAGCAGGAGGGACAGCTACTATGGCTACACCTTC.

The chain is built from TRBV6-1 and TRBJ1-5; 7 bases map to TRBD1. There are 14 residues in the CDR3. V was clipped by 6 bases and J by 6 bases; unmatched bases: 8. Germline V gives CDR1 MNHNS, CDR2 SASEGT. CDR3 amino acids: CASSVRQGIQPQHF. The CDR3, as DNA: TGTGCCAGCAGCGTCAGACAGGGAATTCAGCCCCAGCATTTT.

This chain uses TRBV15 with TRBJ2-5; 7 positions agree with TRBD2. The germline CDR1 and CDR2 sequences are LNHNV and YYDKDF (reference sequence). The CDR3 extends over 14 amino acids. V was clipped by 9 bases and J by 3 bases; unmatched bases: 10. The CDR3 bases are TGTGCCACTCAGACTAGCTCGACGGAAGAGACCCAGTACTTC. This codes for CATQTSSTEETQYF.

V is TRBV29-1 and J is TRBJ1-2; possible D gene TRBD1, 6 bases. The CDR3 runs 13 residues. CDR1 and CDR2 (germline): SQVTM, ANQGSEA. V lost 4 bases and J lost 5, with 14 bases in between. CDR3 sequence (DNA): TGCAGCGTTGGGCCAGGGGTGGGGTATGGCTACACCTTC. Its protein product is CSVGPGVGYGYTF. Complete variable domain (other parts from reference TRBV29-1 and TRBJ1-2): SAVISQKPSRDICQRGTSLTIQCQVDSQVTMMFWYRQQPGQSLTLIATANQGSEATYESGFVIDKFPISRPNLTFSTLTVSNMSPEDSSIYLCSVGPGVGYGYTFGSGTRLTVV.

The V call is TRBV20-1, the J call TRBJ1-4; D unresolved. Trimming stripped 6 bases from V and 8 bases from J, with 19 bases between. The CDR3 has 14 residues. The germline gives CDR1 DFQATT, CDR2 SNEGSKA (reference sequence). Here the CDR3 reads CSAQVDGIGEKLFF. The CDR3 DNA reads TGCAGTGCCCAGGTGGACGGGATTGGGGAAAAACTGTTTTTT.